Presented here are 30 T cell receptor beta chains from one specimen sequenced in a study of human T cells and chemical hapten exposure. This sample's time point: pre-sensitization, week 0. Stated treatment: therapeutic diphenylcyclopropenone sensitization with weekly scalp DPC. TCRdb reprocessed the RACE reads via MiXCR and lists one record per CDR3 protein. Of more than 300,000 distinct CDR3 sequences listed, around 5.5% are singletons. Material: whole blood, obtained in connection with sensitization to the hapten diphenylcyclopropenone (DPC). These TCRs come from a woman aged 18 to 35 with alopecia areata. Some clones in this sample may be carry-over from other donors' samples.

This clonotype was seen a few times. V usage is TRBV6-5 and J usage is TRBJ2-4; 8 nucleotides line up with TRBD1. CDR3 length: 19 amino acids. The germline CDR1 and CDR2 sequences are MNHEY and SVGAGI. V shed 0 bases and J 0 bases; nucleotides not matched to a gene: 10. This CDR3 reads CASSYSTGQGKLAKNIQYF. CDR3 coding DNA: TGTGCCAGCAGTTACTCAACCGGACAGGGAAAATTAGCCAAAAACATTCAGTACTTC.

This clonotype was counted at least ten times. The chain links TRBV6-5 to TRBJ1-2; a possible D gene is TRBD1 (5 bases). The CDR3 has 14 residues. In germline, CDR1 is MNHEY, CDR2 SVGAGI. Deletions cut 5 bases from V and 4 bases from J, with 14 bases between. Here the CDR3 reads CASSARTGRYGYTF. Here the CDR3 DNA reads TGTGCCAGCAGTGCCCGCACAGGACGCTATGGCTACACCTTC.

This clonotype was seen at least ten times. This CDR3 is CASRAGSPPEKLFF. The CDR3 nucleotides read TGTGCCAGCAGGGCCGGGAGCCCCCCTGAAAAACTGTTTTTT. The chain carries TRBV6-5 and TRBJ1-4; D unresolved. The germline V gene has CDR1 MNHEY and CDR2 SVGAGI. The CDR3 contains 14 residues. Deletions cut 6 bases from V and 7 bases from J, with 15 bases between.

This clonotype was picked up many times. The chain couples TRBV7-9 to TRBJ2-1, with D possibly matching TRBD2 (6 bases). Trimming removed 2 bases from V and 5 bases from J, with 19 bases in between. Germline V gene sequence: CDR1 SEHNR, CDR2 FQNEAQ (reference sequence). This CDR3 has 17 residues. CDR3 amino acids: CASSLNVEAGINNEQFF. CDR3 coding DNA: TGTGCCAGCAGCTTAAATGTCGAAGCGGGTATAAACAATGAGCAGTTCTTC.

The chain combines TRBV6-2 or TRBV6-3 with TRBJ1-1, with D possibly matching TRBD1 (6 bases). CDR3 size: 15 residues. V was shortened by 2 bases and J by 6 bases, with 16 bases between the two germline ends. CDR1 is MNHEY and CDR2 is SVGEGT in the germline V gene. The CDR3 reads CASSYPSQGRAEAFF. The CDR3 DNA reads TGTGCCAGCAGTTACCCTTCACAGGGACGCGCTGAAGCTTTCTTT.

This clonotype was counted ten times or more. The chain combines TRBV4-3 with TRBJ1-1; D uncertain. From germline, CDR1 is LGHNA and CDR2 YSLEER. V was pared by 4 bases and J by 5 bases, with 14 bases between. This CDR3 is 14 amino acids long. The DNA of the CDR3 is TGCGCCAGCAGCCCCGGCCTGGCCGGGACTGAAGCTTTCTTT. The encoded protein is CASSPGLAGTEAFF.

Details on this clonotype: A much larger clone lies one base from this, so it may be a read error. The chain recombines TRBV13 with TRBJ2-1; TRBD2 matches at 9 bases. The DNA matches TRBJ2-7 better at its end, which makes the J call doubtful. Germline V gene lookup returns CDR1 PRHDT and CDR2 FYEKMQ (reference sequence). The CDR3 extends over 16 amino acids. The DNA of the CDR3 is TGTGCCAGCAGCTTAGGCGGCGGGGGGGCTTACAATGAGCAGTACTTC. It is translated as CASSLGGGGAYNEQYF.

V gene TRBV7-8 combines with J gene TRBJ1-4; D not resolved. The germline V gene has CDR1 SGHVS and CDR2 FQNEAQ. There are 13 residues in the CDR3. Trimming left V 1 base short and J 10 bases short, with 10 bases between. The CDR3, as DNA: TGTGCCAGCAGCTTAGATTCGTCGGGAAAACTGTTTTTT. Encoded protein: CASSLDSSGKLFF.

In its sample, this clonotype was seen many times. The CDR3 nucleotides are TGTGCCAGCAGCTTGCTGGAAGGGCAAGGAGAGGGAAACACCATATATTTT. Translation gives CASSLLEGQGEGNTIYF. The chain links TRBV11-2 to TRBJ1-3; no clear D gene. This CDR3 has 17 residues. The germline V gene encodes CDR1 SGHAT and CDR2 FQNNGV. V lost 3 bases, J lost 4 bases, and 19 bases lay in between.

This clonotype was seen a few times. The rearrangement links TRBV27 to TRBJ1-1; unclear D gene. The CDR3 length is 17 residues. Trimming removed 3 bases at V and 6 bases at J, with 23 bases between. CDR1 MNHEY and CDR2 SMNVEV come from the germline V gene (reference sequence). The CDR3 loop reads CASSFIQAGWTSPEAFF. DNA for the CDR3: TGTGCCAGCAGTTTCATTCAGGCGGGGTGGACCTCCCCTGAAGCTTTCTTT.

The CDR3 loop reads CSVEAPGHLQETQYF. In nucleotides, the CDR3 is TGCAGCGTGGAGGCCCCGGGACACCTCCAAGAGACCCAGTACTTC. The chain employs TRBV29-1 and TRBJ2-5; D may be TRBD1 (6 bases). V was pared by 6 bases and J by 1 base, with 18 bases between. The CDR3 runs 15 residues. Per germline, CDR1 SQVTM and CDR2 ANQGSEA.

This clonotype came up a few times. V gene TRBV7-2 combines with J gene TRBJ2-5, with 8 bases identical to TRBD1. Germline V lookup: CDR1 SGHTA, CDR2 FQGNSA. J gave up 7 bases and V 4 bases, and 11 bases lay outside the gene matches. This CDR3 has 15 residues. CDR3 sequence: CASSSGQGNTGTQYF. The CDR3 nucleotides read TGTGCCAGCAGCTCCGGACAGGGCAACACAGGGACCCAGTACTTC.

This clonotype was seen only a few times. This chain links TRBV10-3 with TRBJ2-7, with a weak D call TRBD2 (7 bases). There are 12 residues in the CDR3. The ends were cut back, 3 bases at V and 5 bases at J, with 8 bases in the middle. Germline CDR1 is ENHRY and CDR2 is SYGVKD. CDR3 sequence (DNA): TGTGCCATCAGTGAAGGGGGGGACGAGCAGTACTTC. Protein: CAISEGGDEQYF.

This chain connects TRBV21-1 to TRBJ1-1; the table gives TRBD1 as D, unverified against the DNA. TRBV21-1 is marked as a pseudogene. The length of the CDR3 is 15 residues. The CDR3 sequence is CASSGEGQLNTEVFF. CDR3 nucleotide sequence: TGTGCCAGCAGCGGCGAGGGGCAGCTGAACACTGAAGTTTTCTTT.

The chain recombines TRBV4-1 with TRBJ2-6; D gene ambiguous. Germline V lookup: CDR1 MGHRA, CDR2 YSYEKL. The CDR3 consists of 16 residues. V lost 4 bases and J lost 2, with 12 bases in between. Here the CDR3 reads CASSRPFLAGANVLTF. CDR3 DNA: TGCGCCAGCAGCCGGCCATTTCTTGCTGGGGCCAACGTCCTGACTTTC.

This clonotype was detected only a few times. This chain links TRBV20-1 with TRBJ1-3, with TRBD1 identical over 10 bases. The length of the CDR3 is 17 residues. Trimming removed 5 bases from V and 0 bases from J; junction bases left unmatched: 10. Germline CDR1 and CDR2: DFQATT and SNEGSKA (reference sequence). The CDR3 DNA sequence: TGCAGTGCTTTCCCCGGACAGGGGGTTTACTCTGGAAACACCATATATTTT. Translation: CSAFPGQGVYSGNTIYF.

This clonotype was detected a few times. The chain employs TRBV6-5 and TRBJ1-1; tentatively, D is TRBD1 (5 bases). With 7 bases removed from V and 6 bases from J, the gap between germline ends came to 18 bases. This CDR3 region has 14 residues. In germline, CDR1 is MNHEY, CDR2 SVGAGI. CDR3 bases: TGTGCCAGCAATAAAGATCAGGGCTTCCCTGAAGCTTTCTTT. Translated: CASNKDQGFPEAFF.

This clonotype has just a few counts. The J gene is TRBJ1-1, the V gene TRBV6-6, with D possibly being TRBD1 (5 bases). Germline CDR1 reads MNHNY; CDR2 reads SVGAGI (reference sequence). The V and J ends lost 6 bases and 0 bases respectively, with 11 bases between them. CDR3 length: 14 amino acids. CDR3 sequence reads: CASRGQGVNTEAFF. The CDR3 region has the DNA TGTGCCAGCAGGGGTCAGGGAGTGAACACTGAAGCTTTCTTT.

This clonotype was seen at least ten times. V gene TRBV6-5 combines with J gene TRBJ2-7; the match to TRBD1 covers 7 bases. Germline CDR1 is MNHEY and CDR2 is SVGAGI. V lost 5 bases, J lost 2 bases, and 3 bases stayed unmatched. The CDR3 covers 13 residues. The CDR3 loop reads CASSTGTAYEQYF. DNA of the CDR3: TGTGCCAGCAGTACCGGGACAGCCTACGAGCAGTACTTC.

This clonotype was seen at least ten times. This chain uses TRBV9 with TRBJ2-7, with 8 bases aligning to TRBD2. V lost 4 bases, J lost 3 bases, and 12 bases stayed unmatched. The CDR3 totals 16 residues. CDR1 is SGDLS, CDR2 YYNGEE, per germline. The CDR3 region is CASSSGGGTLFYEQYF. In DNA form, the CDR3 reads TGTGCCAGCAGCAGTGGCGGGGGGACACTCTTCTACGAGCAGTACTTC.

Notes on this clonotype: Here the CDR3 omits its conserved ending phenylalanine or tryptophan, so a read error is the likely source. V usage is TRBV7-9 and J usage is TRBJ1-1; 7 nucleotides align to TRBD1. This CDR3 region has 14 residues. The J segment lost 4 bases and the V segment lost 5 bases, leaving 7 bases of the junction unmatched. The V gene's germline CDR1 is SEHNR and CDR2 FQNEAQ (reference sequence). The CDR3: CASSDRDSPTEAFS. The DNA of the CDR3 is TGTGCCAGCAGCGATCGGGACAGCCCCACTGAAGCTTTCTCT.

This clonotype has more than one count but fewer than ten. The rearrangement links TRBV10-3 to TRBJ2-5, with 10 positions matching TRBD1. The ends lost 6 bases at V and 2 bases at J; junction bases unmatched: 6. From germline, CDR1 is ENHRY and CDR2 SYGVKD. CDR3 length equals 15 residues. CDR3 amino acids: CAISRTGGFQETQYF. CDR3 DNA: TGTGCCATCAGCCGGACAGGGGGATTTCAAGAGACCCAGTACTTC.

This clonotype was recorded many times. The genes are TRBV4-2 and TRBJ1-6; perhaps TRBD1 as D (5 bases). From germline, CDR1 is LGHNA and CDR2 YNFKEQ. Trimming stripped 0 bases from V and 7 bases from J, with 13 bases between. The CDR3 has 16 residues. The CDR3 loop is CASSQDPSGGNSPLHF. In DNA form, the CDR3 reads TGTGCCAGCAGCCAAGATCCCTCCGGGGGGAATTCACCCCTCCACTTT.

This clonotype came up many times. V usage is TRBV7-9 and J usage is TRBJ1-2; 8 positions agree with TRBD1. This CDR3 contains 13 residues. Germline CDR1 is SEHNR and CDR2 is FQNEAQ (reference sequence). Trimming cost V 3 bases and J 4 bases; bases outside gene matches: 1. The CDR3 region is CASSLGTGYGYTF. The CDR3 DNA follows: TGTGCCAGCAGCTTGGGGACAGGCTATGGCTACACCTTC.

This clonotype showed up just a few times. The chain employs TRBV4-3 and TRBJ2-6, with D possibly matching TRBD2 (5 bases). The CDR3 sequence is 17 residues long. Germline V gives CDR1 LGHNA, CDR2 YSLEER. Trimming removed 0 bases from V and 1 base from J, with 10 bases in between. For the CDR3, the DNA is TGCGCCAGCAGCCAAGATCAGCGGCAGTCTGGGGCCAACGTCCTGACTTTC. Translating it yields CASSQDQRQSGANVLTF.

This clonotype was counted many times. This chain joins TRBV20-1 and TRBJ1-1, with D unresolved. Germline-derived CDR1 and CDR2 are DFQATT and SNEGSKA (reference sequence). V lost 6 bases and J 0 bases, leaving 11 bases between the germline ends. The CDR3 contains 13 residues. The CDR3 nucleotides read TGCAGTGCCCTAGATAACGTGAACACTGAAGCTTTCTTT. It encodes CSALDNVNTEAFF.

The chain employs TRBV19 and TRBJ2-7, with TRBD2 as a possible D gene (6 bases). V lost 9 bases to trimming and J lost 4 bases, with 22 bases between them. Germline CDR1 and CDR2: LNHDA and SQIVND (reference sequence). CDR3 length: 15 amino acids. The CDR3 sequence: CASLARDGGVYEQYF. CDR3 nucleotide sequence: TGTGCCAGCCTTGCGCGGGACGGGGGAGTTTACGAGCAGTACTTC.

This clonotype was counted between two and nine times. For the CDR3, the DNA is TGTGCCAGCAGGTTCTCGGGGGCCGAGCAGTACTTC. Translated, it gives CASRFSGAEQYF. The chain has TRBV6-1 and TRBJ2-7; TRBD1 or TRBD2 may be the D gene (6 bases each). The germline V and J ends were trimmed by 6 bases and 6 bases, with 12 bases remaining between them. Germline CDR1 reads MNHNS; CDR2 reads SASEGT. The CDR3 totals 12 residues.

There are a few counts of this clonotype. This sequence joins TRBV7-6 and TRBJ2-7; D ambiguous. CDR3 length: 12 residues. V shed 2 bases and J shed 5 bases, with 7 bases lying between them. Germline values: CDR1 SGHVS, CDR2 FNYEAQ. As DNA, the CDR3 is TGTGCCAGCAGCTTATCCGGCCACGAGCAGTACTTC. Amino acids: CASSLSGHEQYF.

This clonotype was found a few times. This sequence joins TRBV7-3 and TRBJ2-5; unclear D gene. In germline, CDR1 is SGHTA, CDR2 FQGTGA. The CDR3 contains 14 residues. The ends were cut back, 5 bases at V and 2 bases at J, with 12 bases in the middle. CDR3 protein: CASSPSGQQETQYF. The CDR3, as DNA: TGTGCCAGCAGCCCCTCCGGGCAGCAAGAGACCCAGTACTTC.